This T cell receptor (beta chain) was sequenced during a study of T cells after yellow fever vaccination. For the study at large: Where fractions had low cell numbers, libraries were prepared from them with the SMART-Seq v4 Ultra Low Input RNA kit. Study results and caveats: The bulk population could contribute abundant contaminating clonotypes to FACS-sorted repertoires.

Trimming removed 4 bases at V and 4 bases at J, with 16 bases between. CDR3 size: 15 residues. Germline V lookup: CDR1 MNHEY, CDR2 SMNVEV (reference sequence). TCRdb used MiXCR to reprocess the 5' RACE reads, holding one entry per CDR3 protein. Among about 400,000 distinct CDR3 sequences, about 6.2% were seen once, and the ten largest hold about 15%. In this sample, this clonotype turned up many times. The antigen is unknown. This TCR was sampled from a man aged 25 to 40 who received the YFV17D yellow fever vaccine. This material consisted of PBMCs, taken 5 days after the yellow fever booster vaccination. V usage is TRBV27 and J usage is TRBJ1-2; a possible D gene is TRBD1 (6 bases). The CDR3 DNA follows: TGTGCCAGCAGTTCTGGGGGGGCGAAGACCTATGGCTACACCTTC. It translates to CASSSGGAKTYGYTF.